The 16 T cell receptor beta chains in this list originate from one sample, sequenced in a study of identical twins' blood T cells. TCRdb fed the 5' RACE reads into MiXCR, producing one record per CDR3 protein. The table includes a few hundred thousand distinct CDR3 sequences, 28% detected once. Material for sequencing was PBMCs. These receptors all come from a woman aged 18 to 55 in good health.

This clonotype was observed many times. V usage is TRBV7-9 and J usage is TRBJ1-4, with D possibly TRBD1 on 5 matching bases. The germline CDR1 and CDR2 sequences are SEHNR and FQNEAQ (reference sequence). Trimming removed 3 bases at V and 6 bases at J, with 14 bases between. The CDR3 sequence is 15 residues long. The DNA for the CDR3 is TGTGCCAGCAGCTTCCGGGGCACAGAGCATGAAAAACTGTTTTTT. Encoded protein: CASSFRGTEHEKLFF.

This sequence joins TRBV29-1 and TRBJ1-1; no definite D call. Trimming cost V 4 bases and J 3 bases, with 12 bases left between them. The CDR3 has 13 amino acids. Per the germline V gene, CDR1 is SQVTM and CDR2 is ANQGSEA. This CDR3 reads CSVVVGGYTEAFF. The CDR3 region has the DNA TGCAGCGTTGTTGTCGGAGGTTACACTGAAGCTTTCTTT. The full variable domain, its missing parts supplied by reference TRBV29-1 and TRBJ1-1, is SAVISQKPSRDICQRGTSLTIQCQVDSQVTMMFWYRQQPGQSLTLIATANQGSEATYESGFVIDKFPISRPNLTFSTLTVSNMSPEDSSIYLCSVVVGGYTEAFFGQGTRLTVV.

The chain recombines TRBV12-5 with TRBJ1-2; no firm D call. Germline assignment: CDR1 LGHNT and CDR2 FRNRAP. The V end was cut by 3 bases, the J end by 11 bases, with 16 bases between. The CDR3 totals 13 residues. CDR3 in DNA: TGTGCTAGTGGTTTAAGTTACCACGCTGGTTACACCTTC. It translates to CASGLSYHAGYTF.

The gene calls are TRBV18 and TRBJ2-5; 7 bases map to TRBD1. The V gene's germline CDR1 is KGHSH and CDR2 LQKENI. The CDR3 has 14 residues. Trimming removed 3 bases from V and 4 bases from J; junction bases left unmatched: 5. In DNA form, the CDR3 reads TGTGCCAGCTCACCGCCGGGACAGAGAGAGACCCAGTACTTC. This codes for CASSPPGQRETQYF.

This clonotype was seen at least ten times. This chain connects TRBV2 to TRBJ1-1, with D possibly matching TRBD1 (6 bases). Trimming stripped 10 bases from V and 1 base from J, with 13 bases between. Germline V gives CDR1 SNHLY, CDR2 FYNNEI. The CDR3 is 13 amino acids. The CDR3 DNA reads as TGTGCCACCCGAAGGGGGAGGAACACTGAAGCTTTCTTT. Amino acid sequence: CATRRGRNTEAFF.

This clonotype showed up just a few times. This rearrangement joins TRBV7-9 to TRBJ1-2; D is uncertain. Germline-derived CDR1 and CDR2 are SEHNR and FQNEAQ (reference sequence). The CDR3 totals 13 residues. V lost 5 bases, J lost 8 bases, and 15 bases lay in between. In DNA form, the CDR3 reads TGTGCCAGCAGCCTCGTAGGGCTCGGAGGCTACACCTTC. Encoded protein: CASSLVGLGGYTF.

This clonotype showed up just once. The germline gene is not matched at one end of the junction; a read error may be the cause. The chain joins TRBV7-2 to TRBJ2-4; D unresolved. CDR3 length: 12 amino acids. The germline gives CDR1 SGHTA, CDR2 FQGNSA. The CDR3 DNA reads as TGTGCCGGCAGCTTATTCGGAAACATTCAGTACTTC. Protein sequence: CAGSLFGNIQYF.

The CDR3 loop reads CSARDHSWRGDTQYF. DNA of the CDR3: TGCAGTGCTAGAGATCACAGTTGGCGAGGAGATACGCAGTATTTT. The chain employs TRBV20-1 and TRBJ2-3; the D is unclear. V was trimmed by 0 bases and J by 5 bases, leaving 15 bases between them. The CDR3 is made up of 15 amino acids. Looked up from germline, CDR1 is DFQATT and CDR2 is SNEGSKA (reference sequence).

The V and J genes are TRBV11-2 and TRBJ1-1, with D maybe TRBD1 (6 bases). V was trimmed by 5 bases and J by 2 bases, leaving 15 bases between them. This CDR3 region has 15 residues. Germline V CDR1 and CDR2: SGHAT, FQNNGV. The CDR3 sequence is CASSPRRGGNTEAFF. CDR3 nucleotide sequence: TGTGCCAGCAGCCCTAGGAGGGGGGGAAACACTGAAGCTTTCTTT. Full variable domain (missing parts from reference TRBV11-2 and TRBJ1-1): EAGVAQSPRYKIIEKRQSVAFWCNPISGHATLYWYQQILGQGPKLLIQFQNNGVVDDSQLPKDRFSAERLKGVDSTLKIQPAKLEDSAVYLCASSPRRGGNTEAFFGQGTRLTVV.

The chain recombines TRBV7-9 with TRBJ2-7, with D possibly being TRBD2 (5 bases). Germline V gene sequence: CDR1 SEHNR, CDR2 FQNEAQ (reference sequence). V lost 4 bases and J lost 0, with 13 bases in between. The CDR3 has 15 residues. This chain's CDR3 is CASSSPAAASYEQYF. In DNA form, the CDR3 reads TGTGCCAGCAGCTCGCCAGCAGCGGCCTCCTACGAGCAGTACTTC.

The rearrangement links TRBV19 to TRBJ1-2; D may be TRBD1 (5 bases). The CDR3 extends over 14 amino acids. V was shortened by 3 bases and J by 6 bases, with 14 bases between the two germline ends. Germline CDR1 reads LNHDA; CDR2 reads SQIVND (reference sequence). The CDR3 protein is CASSIGREGHGYTF. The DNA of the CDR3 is TGTGCCAGTAGTATCGGCAGGGAGGGCCATGGCTACACCTTC.

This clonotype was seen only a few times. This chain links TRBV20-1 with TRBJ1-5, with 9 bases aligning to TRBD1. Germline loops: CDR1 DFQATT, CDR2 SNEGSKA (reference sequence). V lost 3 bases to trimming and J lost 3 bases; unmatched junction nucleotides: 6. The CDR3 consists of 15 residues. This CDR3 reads CSARAGTGTNQPQHF. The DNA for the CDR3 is TGCAGTGCTAGGGCCGGGACAGGGACCAATCAGCCCCAGCATTTT.

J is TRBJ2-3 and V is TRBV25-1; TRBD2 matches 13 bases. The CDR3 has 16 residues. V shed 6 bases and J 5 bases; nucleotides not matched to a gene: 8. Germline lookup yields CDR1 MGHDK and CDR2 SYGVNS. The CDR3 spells CASRHGLAGVLDTQYF. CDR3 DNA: TGTGCCAGCAGACACGGACTAGCGGGGGTGTTAGATACGCAGTATTTT.

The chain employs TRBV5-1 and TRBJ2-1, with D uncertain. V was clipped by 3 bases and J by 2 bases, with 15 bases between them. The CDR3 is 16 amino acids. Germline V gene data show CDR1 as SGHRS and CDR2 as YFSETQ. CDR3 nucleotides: TGCGCCAGCAGCTCCCGACCCGGCCCCACCTACAATGAGCAGTTCTTC. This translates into CASSSRPGPTYNEQFF.

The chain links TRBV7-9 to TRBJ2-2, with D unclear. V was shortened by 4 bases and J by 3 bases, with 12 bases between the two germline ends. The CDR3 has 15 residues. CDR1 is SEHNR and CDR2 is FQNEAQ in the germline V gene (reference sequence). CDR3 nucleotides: TGTGCCAGCAGCTCCCCGGCGACTTACACCGGGGAGCTGTTTTTT. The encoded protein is CASSSPATYTGELFF.

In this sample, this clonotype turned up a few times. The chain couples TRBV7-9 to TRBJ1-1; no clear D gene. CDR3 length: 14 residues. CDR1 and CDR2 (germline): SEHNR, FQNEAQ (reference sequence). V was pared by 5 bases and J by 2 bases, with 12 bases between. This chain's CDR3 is CASSRVSYNTEAFF. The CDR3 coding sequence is TGTGCCAGCAGCAGGGTCTCATATAACACTGAAGCTTTCTTT. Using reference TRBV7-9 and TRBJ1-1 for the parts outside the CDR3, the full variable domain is DTGVSQNPRHKITKRGQNVTFRCDPISEHNRLYWYRQTLGQGPEFLTYFQNEAQLEKSRLLSDRFSAERPKGSFSTLEIQRTEQGDSAMYLCASSRVSYNTEAFFGQGTRLTVV.